What follows describes a single T cell receptor (beta chain). This entry is derived from a study of blood T cell repertoires in COVID-19. V dropped 3 bases and J dropped 2; count of bases not matched to a gene: 5. The CDR3 runs to 15 residues. CDR1 SGHTA and CDR2 FQGNSA come from the germline V gene. Measured with immunoSEQ multiplex PCR; TCRdb has only the in-frame clones, and not every one. The sample shows about 120,000 clones, approximately 87% of them seen only once. This TCR derives from a woman aged 45-65 years with acute or convalescent COVID-19. This chain connects TRBV7-2 to TRBJ2-7; 9 positions match TRBD1. The sample consisted of peripheral blood. The CDR3 region has the DNA TGTGCCAGCAGCTTGGGACAGGGTGGGGCCTACGAGCAGTACTTC. This sequence encodes CASSLGQGGAYEQYF. The full variable domain, completed using reference TRBV7-2 and TRBJ2-7, is GAGVSQSPSNKVTEKGKDVELRCDPISGHTALYWYRQSLGQGLEFLIYFQGNSAPDKSGLPSDRFSAERTGGSVSTLTIQRTQQEDSAVYLCASSLGQGGAYEQYFGPGTRLTVT.